Listed below are T cell receptor beta chains from one sample, sequenced in a study of blood T cell repertoires in COVID-19. The protocol was immunoSEQ multiplex PCR, while the TCRdb copy is restricted to in-frame clones and leaves out a portion. Of some 220,000 clones in the sample, around nine tenths were seen once. Material for sequencing was peripheral blood. These TCRs come from a man aged 25 to 40 with COVID-19, enrolled during active disease. Both conserved end residues are part of each CDR3. A D gene is named only where the DNA matches it firmly. Clone size is given for some rows only: seen once, a few or many times, or a class if the clone is expanded.

>-|TRBJ2-3|TRBV9|TRBD2
CASSPRLAGVTDTQYF
TGTGCCAGCAGCCCCCGACTAGCGGGGGTCACAGATACGCAGTATTTT
>-|TRBJ1-3|TRBV7-9|-
CASSLVGTGNTIYF
TGTGCCAGCAGCTTAGTCGGGACTGGAAACACCATATATTTT
>-|TRBJ1-5|TRBV6-1|TRBD1
CASSEYGTGNQPQHF
TGTGCCAGCAGTGAATACGGGACAGGCAATCAGCCCCAGCATTTT
>-|TRBJ1-4|TRBV5-1|-
CASSVGARGEKLFF
TGCGCCAGCAGCGTAGGCGCCAGGGGTGAAAAACTGTTTTTT
>-|TRBJ1-1|TRBV29-1|-
CSGYEPPLAEAFF
TGCAGCGGTTATGAGCCGCCGCTCGCTGAAGCTTTCTTT
>-|TRBJ1-5|TRBV7-9|TRBD1
CASSSTGSSNQPQHF
TGTGCCAGCAGCTCGACAGGGAGCAGCAATCAGCCCCAGCATTTT
>-|TRBJ1-2|TRBV3-1/TRBV3-2|TRBD1
CASSQQGQGGYTF
TGTGCCAGCAGCCAACAGGGACAGGGGGGCTACACCTTC
>-|TRBJ2-7|TRBV10-2|TRBD2
CASAGTSGYEQYF
TGCGCCAGCGCGGGGACTAGCGGTTACGAGCAGTACTTC
>-|TRBJ1-1|TRBV5-1|-
CASSSGGGPVRAFF
TGCGCCAGCAGTAGCGGGGGGGGCCCCGTCAGAGCTTTCTTT
>few|TRBJ2-2|TRBV3-1/TRBV3-2|TRBD2
CASSQEGRRTSGLWTGELFF
TGTGCCAGCAGCCAAGAAGGTCGGAGGACTAGCGGGCTTTGGACCGGGGAGCTGTTTTTT
>once|TRBJ1-1|TRBV7-3|-
CASRLGHQNTEAFF
TGTGCCTCTAGGCTGGGACACCAGAACACTGAAGCTTTCTTT
>-|TRBJ2-3|TRBV7-2|-
CASSLKGPDTQYF
TGTGCCAGCAGCTTGAAGGGGCCGGATACGCAGTATTTT
>-|TRBJ1-1|TRBV6-6|TRBD1
CASIIQGGTEAFF
TGTGCCAGCATTATACAGGGGGGCACTGAAGCTTTCTTT
>-|TRBJ1-5|TRBV19|-
CASSMVSGYGNQPQHF
TGTGCCAGTAGTATGGTATCGGGGTATGGCAATCAGCCCCAGCATTTT
>-|TRBJ1-5|TRBV19|-
CASSSYRRVGQPQHF
TGTGCCAGTAGTTCTTATCGACGGGTCGGTCAGCCCCAGCATTTT
>-|TRBJ1-2|TRBV19|TRBD1
CASNPTGGVSYGYTF
TGTGCCAGTAACCCGACAGGGGGCGTGTCTTATGGCTACACCTTC
>-|TRBJ2-4|TRBV5-5|-
CASSSGQLAKNIQYF
TGTGCCAGCAGCTCCGGACAGCTAGCCAAAAACATTCAGTACTTC
>-|TRBJ1-6|TRBV30|TRBD1
CAWEGDRTGYNSPLHF
TGTGCCTGGGAAGGGGACCGGACAGGATATAATTCACCCCTCCACTTT
>-|TRBJ1-2|TRBV19|-
CASSTSFGGGYGYTF
TGTGCCAGTAGTACCTCTTTTGGGGGAGGTTATGGCTACACCTTC
>-|TRBJ2-5|TRBV4-1|TRBD2
CASSQEGELAGVETQYF
TGCGCCAGCAGCCAAGAAGGAGAACTAGCGGGGGTCGAGACCCAGTACTTC
>-|TRBJ1-5|TRBV7-2|TRBD1
CASSPRQGNQPQHF
TGTGCCAGCAGCCCGCGACAGGGTAATCAGCCCCAGCATTTT
>-|TRBJ2-7|TRBV4-1|TRBD2
CASSQMSGGLYEQYF
TGCGCCAGCAGCCAAATGAGCGGGGGGCTTTACGAGCAGTACTTC
>-|TRBJ1-2|TRBV2|TRBD1
CASSEGTGNYGYTF
TGTGCCAGCAGTGAAGGGACAGGGAACTATGGCTACACCTTC
>-|TRBJ2-4|TRBV4-1|-
CASSQERREDKNIQYF
TGCGCCAGCAGCCAAGAGCGCAGGGAGGACAAAAACATTCAGTACTTC
>once|TRBJ1-1|TRBV19|TRBD1
CASSIDRAEAFF
TGTGCCAGTAGTATCGACAGGGCAGAAGCTTTCTTT
>-|TRBJ1-5|TRBV4-1|-
CASSPAGNQPQHF
TGCGCCAGCAGCCCCGCAGGCAATCAGCCCCAGCATTTT
>once|TRBJ1-5|TRBV3-1/TRBV3-2|-
CASSPDSPNSNQPQHF
TGTGCCAGCAGCCCGGACAGCCCTAATAGCAATCAGCCCCAGCATTTT
>-|TRBJ2-5|TRBV2|-
CASSEVGVKETQYF
TGTGCCAGCAGTGAAGTAGGGGTCAAAGAGACCCAGTACTTC
>-|TRBJ1-1|TRBV6-5|-
CASRSPPTEAFF
TGTGCCAGCAGGTCTCCCCCCACTGAAGCTTTCTTT
>-|TRBJ1-2|TRBV6-2/TRBV6-3|TRBD1
CASSYSTRPGGAYGYTF
TGTGCCAGCAGTTACTCCACCCGGCCAGGGGGCGCATATGGCTACACCTTC
>-|TRBJ1-2|TRBV6-5|-
CASRPTLTNYGYTF
TGTGCCAGCAGGCCCACTCTGACTAACTATGGCTACACCTTC
>once|TRBJ1-4|TRBV5-1|-
CASSLAGGDEKLFF
TGCGCCAGCAGCTTGGCGGGGGGAGACGAAAAACTGTTTTTT
>-|TRBJ2-4|TRBV19|TRBD1
CASSNRQGGNIQYF
TGTGCCAGTAGTAATCGACAGGGGGGAAACATTCAGTACTTC
>-|TRBJ1-5|TRBV6-5|-
CASRSTADQPQHF
TGTGCCAGCAGATCGACAGCAGATCAGCCCCAGCATTTT
>-|TRBJ1-2|TRBV7-9|TRBD1
CASSPTGGGYGYTF
TGTGCCAGCAGCCCCACAGGGGGCGGCTATGGCTACACCTTC
>-|TRBJ1-3|TRBV19|-
CASSMGSSGNTIYF
TGTGCCAGTAGTATGGGGAGCTCTGGAAACACCATATATTTT
>once|TRBJ2-5|TRBV5-1|TRBD1
CASSLGQGDSLETQYF
TGCGCCAGCAGCTTGGGACAGGGGGATTCTTTGGAGACCCAGTACTTC
>-|TRBJ2-5|TRBV18|TRBD2
CASSPPGLAGVGETQYF
TGTGCCAGCTCACCACCGGGGCTAGCGGGGGTCGGAGAGACCCAGTACTTC
>-|TRBJ1-4|TRBV11-2|-
CASSLEAGVNEKLFF
TGTGCCAGCAGCTTAGAGGCGGGAGTTAATGAAAAACTGTTTTTT
>-|TRBJ1-5|TRBV3-1/TRBV3-2|TRBD1
CASSQAGQNNQPQHF
TGTGCCAGCAGCCAAGCGGGACAGAACAATCAGCCCCAGCATTTT
>few|TRBJ1-5|TRBV9|TRBD1
CASSLGQGADQPQHF
TGTGCCAGCAGCCTGGGACAGGGGGCAGATCAGCCCCAGCATTTT
>-|TRBJ1-1|TRBV19|TRBD1
CASSPDRVTEAFF
TGTGCCAGTAGTCCTGACAGGGTCACTGAAGCTTTCTTT
>few|TRBJ2-5|TRBV7-9|-
CASSLPLLGQETQYF
TGTGCCAGCAGCTTACCCCTCCTCGGGCAAGAGACCCAGTACTTC
>-|TRBJ1-3|TRBV9|-
CASSGTYTGNTIYF
TGTGCCAGCAGCGGGACTTATACAGGAAACACCATATATTTT
>-|TRBJ1-2|TRBV5-1|-
CATSPWTEDNGYTF
TGCGCCACATCCCCTTGGACGGAGGATAATGGCTACACCTTC
>once|TRBJ1-1|TRBV7-7|-
CASSLVDQGFGGTEAFF
TGTGCCAGCAGCTTAGTAGACCAGGGTTTCGGTGGGACTGAAGCTTTCTTT
>-|TRBJ2-5|TRBV11-2|TRBD2
CASSLDRGLAGPGGTQYF
TGTGCCAGCAGCTTAGATCGCGGACTAGCGGGCCCCGGTGGGACCCAGTACTTC
>-|TRBJ1-6|TRBV5-1|TRBD1
CASSAQGVFDSPLHF
TGCGCCAGCAGCGCGCAGGGGGTATTTGATTCACCCCTCCACTTT
>-|TRBJ2-7|TRBV2|-
CASTLGSFPYEQYF
TGTGCCAGCACCCTGGGCAGTTTCCCCTACGAGCAGTACTTC
>-|TRBJ1-1|TRBV3-1/TRBV3-2|-
CASSQGGGDTEAFF
TGTGCCAGCAGCCAAGGGGGAGGGGACACTGAAGCTTTCTTT
>-|TRBJ1-3|TRBV10-3|-
CAISESMRDGGNTIYF
TGTGCCATCAGTGAGTCCATGCGGGATGGTGGAAACACCATATATTTT
>-|TRBJ1-1|TRBV2|TRBD1
CASDKTGVKTEAFF
TGTGCCAGTGATAAAACAGGGGTAAAGACTGAAGCTTTCTTT